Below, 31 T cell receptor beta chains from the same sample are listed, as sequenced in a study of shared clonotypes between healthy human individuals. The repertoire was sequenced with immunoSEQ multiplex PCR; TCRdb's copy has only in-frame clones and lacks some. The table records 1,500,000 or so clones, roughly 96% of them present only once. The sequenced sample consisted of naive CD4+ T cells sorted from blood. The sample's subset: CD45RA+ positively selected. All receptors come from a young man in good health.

The CDR3 region has the DNA TGTGCCAGCAGCTTGTCCGGGACAGGGGCCTACGAGCAGTACTTC. Encoded protein: CASSLSGTGAYEQYF. The chain employs TRBV7-2 and TRBJ2-7, with 10 bases lining up with TRBD1. The CDR3 contains 15 residues. Trimming cost V 3 bases and J 2 bases; bases outside gene matches: 4. The germline gives CDR1 SGHTA, CDR2 FQGNSA. Drawing the rest from reference TRBV7-2 and TRBJ2-7, the complete variable domain is GAGVSQSPSNKVTEKGKDVELRCDPISGHTALYWYRQSLGQGLEFLIYFQGNSAPDKSGLPSDRFSAERTGGSVSTLTIQRTQQEDSAVYLCASSLSGTGAYEQYFGPGTRLTVT.

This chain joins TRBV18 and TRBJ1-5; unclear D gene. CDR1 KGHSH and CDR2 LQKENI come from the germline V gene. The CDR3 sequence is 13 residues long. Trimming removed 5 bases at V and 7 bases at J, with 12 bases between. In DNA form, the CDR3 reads TGTGCCAGCTCATCTACTGGGTGGCAGCCCCAGCATTTT. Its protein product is CASSSTGWQPQHF.

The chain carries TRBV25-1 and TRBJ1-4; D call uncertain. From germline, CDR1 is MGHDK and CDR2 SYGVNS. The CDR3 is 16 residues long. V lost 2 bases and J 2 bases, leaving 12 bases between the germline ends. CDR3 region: CASSEAWSATNEKLFF. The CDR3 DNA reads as TGTGCCAGCAGTGAAGCTTGGTCGGCTACTAATGAAAAACTGTTTTTT.

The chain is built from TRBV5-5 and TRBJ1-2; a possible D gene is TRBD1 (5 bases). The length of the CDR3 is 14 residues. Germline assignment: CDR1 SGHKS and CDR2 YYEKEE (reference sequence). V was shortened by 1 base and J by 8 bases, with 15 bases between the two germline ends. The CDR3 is CASSLLGGLGGYTF. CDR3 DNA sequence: TGTGCCAGCAGCTTGCTGGGGGGTCTGGGAGGCTACACCTTC.

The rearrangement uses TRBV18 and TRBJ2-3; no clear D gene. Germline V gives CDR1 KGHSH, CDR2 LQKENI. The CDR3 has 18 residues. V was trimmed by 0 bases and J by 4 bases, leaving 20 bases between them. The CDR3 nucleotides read TGTGCCAGCTCACCACCTGTATTGAGTGGTGTTGTAGCAGATACGCAGTATTTT. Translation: CASSPPVLSGVVADTQYF.

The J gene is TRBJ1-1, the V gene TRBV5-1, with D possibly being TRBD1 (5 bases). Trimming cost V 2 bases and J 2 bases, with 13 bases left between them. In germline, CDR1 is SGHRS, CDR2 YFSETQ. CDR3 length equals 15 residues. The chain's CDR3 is CASSFGSGTNTEAFF. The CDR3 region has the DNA TGCGCCAGCAGCTTTGGGTCAGGGACCAACACTGAAGCTTTCTTT.

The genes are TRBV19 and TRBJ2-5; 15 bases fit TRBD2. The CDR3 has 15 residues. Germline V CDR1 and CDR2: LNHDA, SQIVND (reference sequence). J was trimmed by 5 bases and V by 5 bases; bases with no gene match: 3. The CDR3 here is CASSPGTSGRETQYF. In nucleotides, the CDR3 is TGTGCCAGTAGTCCGGGGACTAGCGGGAGGGAGACCCAGTACTTC. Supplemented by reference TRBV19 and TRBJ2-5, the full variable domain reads DGGITQSPKYLFRKEGQNVTLSCEQNLNHDAMYWYRQDPGQGLRLIYYSQIVNDFQKGDIAEGYSVSREKKESFPLTVTSAQKNPTAFYLCASSPGTSGRETQYFGPGTRLLVL.

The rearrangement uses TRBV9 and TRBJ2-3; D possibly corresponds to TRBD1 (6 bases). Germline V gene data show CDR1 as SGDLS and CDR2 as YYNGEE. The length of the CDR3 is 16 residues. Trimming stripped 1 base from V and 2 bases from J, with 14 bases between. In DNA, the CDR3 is TGTGCCAGCAGCGTATTCCGGGACACAGACACAGATACGCAGTATTTT. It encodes CASSVFRDTDTDTQYF. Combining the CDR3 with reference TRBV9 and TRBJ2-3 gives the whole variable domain DSGVTQTPKHLITATGQRVTLRCSPRSGDLSVYWYQQSLDQGLQFLIQYYNGEERAKGNILERFSAQQFPDLHSELNLSSLELGDSALYFCASSVFRDTDTDTQYFGPGTRLTVL.

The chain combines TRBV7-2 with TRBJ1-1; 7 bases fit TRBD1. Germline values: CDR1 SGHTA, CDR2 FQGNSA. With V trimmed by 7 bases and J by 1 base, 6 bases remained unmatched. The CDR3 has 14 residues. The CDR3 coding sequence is TGTGCCAGCATCCTAGACAGGGCGAACACTGAAGCTTTCTTT. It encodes CASILDRANTEAFF.

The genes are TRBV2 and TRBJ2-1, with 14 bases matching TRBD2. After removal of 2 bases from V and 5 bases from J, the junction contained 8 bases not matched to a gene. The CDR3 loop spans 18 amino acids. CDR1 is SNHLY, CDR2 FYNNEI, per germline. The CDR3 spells CASSESGRGLAGDNEQFF. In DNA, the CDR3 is TGTGCCAGCAGTGAATCTGGGCGGGGACTAGCGGGAGACAATGAGCAGTTCTTC.

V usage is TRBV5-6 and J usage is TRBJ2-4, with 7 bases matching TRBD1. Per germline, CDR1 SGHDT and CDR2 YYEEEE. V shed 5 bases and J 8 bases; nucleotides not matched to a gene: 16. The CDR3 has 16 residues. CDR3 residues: CASSSILGGARDIQYF. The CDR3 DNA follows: TGTGCCAGCAGTTCGATCTTAGGGGGCGCTCGGGACATTCAGTACTTC.

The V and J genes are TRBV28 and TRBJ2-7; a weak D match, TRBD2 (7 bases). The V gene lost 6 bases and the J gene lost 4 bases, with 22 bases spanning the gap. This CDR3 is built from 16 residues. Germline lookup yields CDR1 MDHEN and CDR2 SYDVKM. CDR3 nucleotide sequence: TGTGCCAGCAGCCCCCCGGTGGGGGGGCTAAAATACGAGCAGTACTTC. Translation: CASSPPVGGLKYEQYF.

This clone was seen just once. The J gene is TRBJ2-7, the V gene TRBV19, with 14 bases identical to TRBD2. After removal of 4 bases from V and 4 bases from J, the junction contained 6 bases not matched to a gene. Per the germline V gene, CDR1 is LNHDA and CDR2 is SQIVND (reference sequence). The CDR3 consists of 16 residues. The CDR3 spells CASSSSWTSGRYEQYF. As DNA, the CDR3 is TGTGCCAGTAGTAGTTCTTGGACTAGCGGGAGGTACGAGCAGTACTTC.

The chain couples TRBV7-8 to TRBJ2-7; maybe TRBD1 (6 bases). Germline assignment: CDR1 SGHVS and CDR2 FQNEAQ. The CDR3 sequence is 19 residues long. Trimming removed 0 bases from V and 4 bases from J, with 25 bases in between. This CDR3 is CASSLALISRTVLLYEQYF. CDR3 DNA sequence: TGTGCCAGCAGCTTAGCGCTTATATCCCGGACAGTGCTCTTATACGAGCAGTACTTC.

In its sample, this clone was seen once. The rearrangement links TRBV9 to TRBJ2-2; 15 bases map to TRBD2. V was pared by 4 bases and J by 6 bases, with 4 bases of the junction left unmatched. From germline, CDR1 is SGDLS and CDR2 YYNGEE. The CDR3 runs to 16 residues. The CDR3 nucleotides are TGTGCCAGCAGCCCCCGGACTAGCGGGAGGGCCGGGGAGCTGTTTTTT. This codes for CASSPRTSGRAGELFF. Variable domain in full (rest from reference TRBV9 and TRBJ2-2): DSGVTQTPKHLITATGQRVTLRCSPRSGDLSVYWYQQSLDQGLQFLIQYYNGEERAKGNILERFSAQQFPDLHSELNLSSLELGDSALYFCASSPRTSGRAGELFFGEGSRLTVL.

CDR3 DNA sequence: TGTGCCGAGCACGACCCCCCCGACACCGGGGAGCTGTTTTTT. It codes for CAEHDPPDTGELFF. V usage is TRBV19 and J usage is TRBJ2-2; D remains unclear. Germline loops: CDR1 LNHDA, CDR2 SQIVND (reference sequence). V lost 11 bases and J 3 bases, leaving 16 bases between the germline ends. The CDR3 loop spans 14 amino acids.

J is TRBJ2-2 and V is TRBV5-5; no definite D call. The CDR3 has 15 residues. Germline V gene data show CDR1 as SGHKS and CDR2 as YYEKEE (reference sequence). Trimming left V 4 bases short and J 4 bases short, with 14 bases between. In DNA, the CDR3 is TGTGCCAGCAGCCTAGACCCTGCGAGCACCGGGGAGCTGTTTTTT. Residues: CASSLDPASTGELFF.

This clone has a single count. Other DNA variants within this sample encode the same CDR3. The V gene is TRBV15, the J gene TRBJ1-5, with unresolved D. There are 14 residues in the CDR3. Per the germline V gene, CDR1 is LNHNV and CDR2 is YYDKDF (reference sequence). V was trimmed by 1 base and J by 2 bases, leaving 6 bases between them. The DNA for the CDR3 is TGTGCCACCAGCAGAGTCGGCGGCAATCAGCCCCAGCATTTT. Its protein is CATSRVGGNQPQHF.

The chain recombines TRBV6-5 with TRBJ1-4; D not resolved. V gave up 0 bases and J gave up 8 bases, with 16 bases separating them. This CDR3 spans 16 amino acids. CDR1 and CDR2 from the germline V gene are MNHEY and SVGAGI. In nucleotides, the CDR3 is TGTGCCAGCAGTTACTCGATCGGGCGGAATGGGGAAAAACTGTTTTTT. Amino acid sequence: CASSYSIGRNGEKLFF.

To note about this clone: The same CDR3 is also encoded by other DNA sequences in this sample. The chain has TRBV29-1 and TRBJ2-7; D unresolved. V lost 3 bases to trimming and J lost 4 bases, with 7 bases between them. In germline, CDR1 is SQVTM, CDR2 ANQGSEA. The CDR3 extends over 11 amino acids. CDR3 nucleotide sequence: TGCAGCGTTGAGGGGTCTTACGAGCAGTACTTC. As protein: CSVEGSYEQYF.

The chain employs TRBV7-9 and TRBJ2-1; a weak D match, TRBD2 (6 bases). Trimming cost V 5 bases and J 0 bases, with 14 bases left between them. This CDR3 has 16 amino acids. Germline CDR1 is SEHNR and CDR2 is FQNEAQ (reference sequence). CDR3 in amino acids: CASSPRGTSSYNEQFF. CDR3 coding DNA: TGTGCCAGCAGCCCACGGGGGACGAGCTCCTACAATGAGCAGTTCTTC.

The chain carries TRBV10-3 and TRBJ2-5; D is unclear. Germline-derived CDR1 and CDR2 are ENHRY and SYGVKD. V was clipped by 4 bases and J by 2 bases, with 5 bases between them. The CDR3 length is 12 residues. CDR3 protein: CAISVSQETQYF. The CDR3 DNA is TGTGCCATCAGTGTTAGTCAAGAGACCCAGTACTTC.

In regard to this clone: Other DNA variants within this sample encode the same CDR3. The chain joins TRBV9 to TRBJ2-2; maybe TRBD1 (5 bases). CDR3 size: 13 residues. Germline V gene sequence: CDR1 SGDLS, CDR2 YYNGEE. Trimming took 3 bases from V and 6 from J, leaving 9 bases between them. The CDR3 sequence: CASSEQGPGELFF. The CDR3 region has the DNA TGTGCCAGCAGCGAGCAGGGTCCCGGGGAGCTGTTTTTT.

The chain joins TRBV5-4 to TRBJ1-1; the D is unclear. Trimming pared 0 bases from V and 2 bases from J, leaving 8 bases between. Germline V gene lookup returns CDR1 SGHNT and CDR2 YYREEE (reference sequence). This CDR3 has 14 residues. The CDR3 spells CASSLESANTEAFF. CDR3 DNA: TGTGCCAGCAGCTTGGAATCAGCAAACACTGAAGCTTTCTTT.

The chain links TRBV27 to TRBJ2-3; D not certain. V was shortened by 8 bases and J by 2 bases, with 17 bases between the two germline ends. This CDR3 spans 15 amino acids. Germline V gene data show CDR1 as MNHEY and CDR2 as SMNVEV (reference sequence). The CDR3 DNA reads TGTGCCAGCGGTCCTTGGCCAGATTACACAGATACGCAGTATTTT. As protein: CASGPWPDYTDTQYF.

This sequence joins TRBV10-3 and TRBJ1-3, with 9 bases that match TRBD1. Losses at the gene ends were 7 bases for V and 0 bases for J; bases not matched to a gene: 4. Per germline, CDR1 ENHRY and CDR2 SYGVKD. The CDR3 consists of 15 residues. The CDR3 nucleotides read TGTGCCATCAAGGGGACAGGGAGCTCTGGAAACACCATATATTTT. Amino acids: CAIKGTGSSGNTIYF.

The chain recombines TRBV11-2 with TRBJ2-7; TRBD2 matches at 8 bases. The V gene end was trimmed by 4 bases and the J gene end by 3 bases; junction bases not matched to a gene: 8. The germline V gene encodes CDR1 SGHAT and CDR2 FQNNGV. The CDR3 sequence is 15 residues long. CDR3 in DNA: TGTGCCAGCAGCTACACAGCGGGAGCGAACTACGAGCAGTACTTC. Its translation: CASSYTAGANYEQYF.

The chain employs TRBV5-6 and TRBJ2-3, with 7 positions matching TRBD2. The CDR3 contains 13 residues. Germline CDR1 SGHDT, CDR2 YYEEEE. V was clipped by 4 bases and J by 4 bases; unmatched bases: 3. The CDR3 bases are TGTGCCAGCAGCCACCGGGGGGCAGATACGCAGTATTTT. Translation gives CASSHRGADTQYF.

The CDR3 DNA reads TGTGCCAGCAGCTTAGCTCCCCCAGGACAAACCTACGAGCAGTACTTC. The encoded protein is CASSLAPPGQTYEQYF. The genes are TRBV7-6 and TRBJ2-7, with D perhaps TRBD1 (5 bases). Looked up from germline, CDR1 is SGHVS and CDR2 is FNYEAQ. Trimming pared 0 bases from V and 2 bases from J, leaving 14 bases between. CDR3 length: 16 amino acids. Full variable domain (rest looked up from reference TRBV7-6 and TRBJ2-7): GAGVSQSPRYKVTKRGQDVALRCDPISGHVSLYWYRQALGQGPEFLTYFNYEAQQDKSGLPNDRFSAERPEGSISTLTIQRTEQRDSAMYRCASSLAPPGQTYEQYFGPGTRLTVT.

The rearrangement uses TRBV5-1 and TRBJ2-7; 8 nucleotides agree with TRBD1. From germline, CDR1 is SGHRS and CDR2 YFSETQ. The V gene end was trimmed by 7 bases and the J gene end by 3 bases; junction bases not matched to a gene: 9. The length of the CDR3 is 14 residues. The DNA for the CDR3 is TGCGCCAGCCAAGCCCAGGGGGCGAGCTACGAGCAGTACTTC. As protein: CASQAQGASYEQYF.

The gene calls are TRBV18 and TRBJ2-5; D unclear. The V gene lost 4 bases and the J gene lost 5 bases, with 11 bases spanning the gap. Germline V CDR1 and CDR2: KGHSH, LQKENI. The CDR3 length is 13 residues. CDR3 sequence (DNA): TGTGCCAGCTCACGTGCCCTTTTGGAGACCCAGTACTTC. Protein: CASSRALLETQYF.